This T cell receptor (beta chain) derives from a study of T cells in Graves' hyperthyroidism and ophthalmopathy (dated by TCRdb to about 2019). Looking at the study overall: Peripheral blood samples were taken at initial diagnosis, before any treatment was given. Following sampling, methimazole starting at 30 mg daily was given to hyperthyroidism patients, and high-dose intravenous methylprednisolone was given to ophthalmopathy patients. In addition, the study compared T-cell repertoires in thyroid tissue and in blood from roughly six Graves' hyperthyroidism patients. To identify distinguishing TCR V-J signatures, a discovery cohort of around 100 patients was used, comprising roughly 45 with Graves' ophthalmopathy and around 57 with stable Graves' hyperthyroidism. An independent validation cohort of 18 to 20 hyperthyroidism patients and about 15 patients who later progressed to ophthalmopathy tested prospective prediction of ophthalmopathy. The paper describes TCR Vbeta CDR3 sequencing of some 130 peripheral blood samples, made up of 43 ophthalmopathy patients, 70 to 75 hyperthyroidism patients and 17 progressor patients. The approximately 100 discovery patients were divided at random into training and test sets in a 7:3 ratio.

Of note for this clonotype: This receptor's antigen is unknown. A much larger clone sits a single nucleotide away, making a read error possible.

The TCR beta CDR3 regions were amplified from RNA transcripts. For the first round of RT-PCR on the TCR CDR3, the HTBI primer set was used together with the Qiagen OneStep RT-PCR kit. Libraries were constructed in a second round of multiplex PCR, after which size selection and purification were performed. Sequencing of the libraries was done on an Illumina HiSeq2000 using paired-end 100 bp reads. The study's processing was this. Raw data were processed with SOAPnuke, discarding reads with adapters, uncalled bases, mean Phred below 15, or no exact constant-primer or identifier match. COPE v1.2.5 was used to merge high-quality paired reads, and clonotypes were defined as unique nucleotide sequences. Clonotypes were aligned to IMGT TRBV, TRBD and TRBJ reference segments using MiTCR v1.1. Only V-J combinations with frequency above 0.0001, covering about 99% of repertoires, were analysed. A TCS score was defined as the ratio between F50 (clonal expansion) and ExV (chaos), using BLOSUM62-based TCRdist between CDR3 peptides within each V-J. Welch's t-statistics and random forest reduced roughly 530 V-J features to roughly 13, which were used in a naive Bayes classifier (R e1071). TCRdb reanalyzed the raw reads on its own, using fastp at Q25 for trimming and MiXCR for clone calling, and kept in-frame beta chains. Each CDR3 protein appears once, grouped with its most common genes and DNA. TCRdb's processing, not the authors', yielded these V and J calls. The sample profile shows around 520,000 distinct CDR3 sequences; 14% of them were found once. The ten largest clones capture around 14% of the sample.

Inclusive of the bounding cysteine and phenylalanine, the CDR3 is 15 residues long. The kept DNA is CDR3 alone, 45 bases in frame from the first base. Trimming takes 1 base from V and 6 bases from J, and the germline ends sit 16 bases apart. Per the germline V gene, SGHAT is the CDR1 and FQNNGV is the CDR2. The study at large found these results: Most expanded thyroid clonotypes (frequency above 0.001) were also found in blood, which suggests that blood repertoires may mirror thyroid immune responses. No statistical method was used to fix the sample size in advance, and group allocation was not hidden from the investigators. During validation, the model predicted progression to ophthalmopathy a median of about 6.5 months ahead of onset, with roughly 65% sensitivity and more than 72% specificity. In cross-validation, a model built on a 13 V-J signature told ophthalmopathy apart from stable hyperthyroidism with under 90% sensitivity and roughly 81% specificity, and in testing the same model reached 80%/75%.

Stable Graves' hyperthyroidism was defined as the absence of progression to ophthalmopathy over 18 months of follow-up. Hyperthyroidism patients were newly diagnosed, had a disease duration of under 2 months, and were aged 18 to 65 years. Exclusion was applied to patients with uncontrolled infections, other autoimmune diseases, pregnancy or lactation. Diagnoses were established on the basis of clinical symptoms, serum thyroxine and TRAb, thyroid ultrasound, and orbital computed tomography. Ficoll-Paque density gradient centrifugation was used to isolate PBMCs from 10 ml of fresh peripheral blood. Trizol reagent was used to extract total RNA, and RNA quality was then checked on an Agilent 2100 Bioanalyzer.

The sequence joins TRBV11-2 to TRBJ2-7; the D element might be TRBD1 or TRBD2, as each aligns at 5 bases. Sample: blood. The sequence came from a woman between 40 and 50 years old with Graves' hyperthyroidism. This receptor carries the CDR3 CASSLVGTRIPEQYF. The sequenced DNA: TGTGCCAGCAGCTTAGTCGGGACCAGGATCCCCGAGCAGTACTTC.